The next 31 T cell receptor beta chains were all read from a single sample in a study of CD8 T cells in ankylosing spondylitis. TCRdb analysed the 5' RACE reads with MiXCR anew, one entry per CDR3 protein. The sample shows 350,000 or so distinct CDR3 sequences, around a tenth of them seen only once. The sequencing sample was made of blood, either unsorted or a sorted T cell fraction (not recorded which). These receptors all come from a female donor with ankylosing spondylitis or in good health (not recorded which).

This clonotype was counted at least ten times. CDR3 residues: CASSQVSPSADTQYF. The DNA for the CDR3 is TGCGCCAGCAGCCAAGTCTCGCCTAGCGCAGATACGCAGTATTTT. This chain uses TRBV4-3 with TRBJ2-3; TRBD2 is a possible D gene (6 bases). Trimming stripped 1 base from V and 4 bases from J, with 12 bases between. The germline V gene encodes CDR1 LGHNA and CDR2 YSLEER. The CDR3 length is 15 residues.

This clonotype was picked up many times. A single base separates this from a much larger clone, so it may be a read error. This chain joins TRBV5-1 and TRBJ2-1; no clear D gene. Trimming cost V 0 bases and J 3 bases, with 1 base left between them. Germline CDR1 SGHRS, CDR2 YFSETQ. The CDR3 is 12 amino acids. CDR3 DNA: TGCGCCAGCAGCTTGGTCTACAATGAGCAGTTCTTC. Amino acids: CASSLVYNEQFF.

This clonotype was observed many times. The J gene is TRBJ2-1, the V gene TRBV20-1; TRBD2 might be the D (6 bases). The V and J ends lost 5 bases and 5 bases respectively, with 13 bases between them. The germline gives CDR1 DFQATT, CDR2 SNEGSKA (reference sequence). The length of the CDR3 is 13 residues. The CDR3 region has the DNA TGCAGTGCTCGCCTGGGACTTCACAATGAGCAGTTCTTC. Amino acid sequence: CSARLGLHNEQFF.

The V gene is TRBV5-1, the J gene TRBJ2-6, with D possibly matching TRBD2 (5 bases). Trimming took 0 bases from V and 0 from J, leaving 7 bases between them. The CDR3 consists of 16 residues. CDR1 is SGHRS, CDR2 YFSETQ, per germline. The CDR3 spells CASSLEAGSGANVLTF. For the CDR3, the DNA is TGCGCCAGCAGCTTGGAGGCGGGCTCTGGGGCCAACGTCCTGACTTTC.

The chain recombines TRBV7-6 with TRBJ1-1; tentative D call: TRBD1 (5 bases). Germline CDR1 and CDR2: SGHVS and FNYEAQ. V was clipped by 8 bases and J by 1 base, with 11 bases between them. The CDR3 consists of 13 residues. CDR3 nucleotides: TGTGCCAGCCAACTGGGACCGAACACTGAAGCTTTCTTT. Its protein product is CASQLGPNTEAFF.

The genes are TRBV5-1 and TRBJ2-2; TRBD1 aligns across 7 bases. This CDR3 is built from 14 residues. Germline V gene data show CDR1 as SGHRS and CDR2 as YFSETQ. J gave up 3 bases and V 6 bases, and 5 bases lay outside the gene matches. In DNA form, the CDR3 reads TGCGCCAGCACCCGGGACAGAGACACCGGGGAGCTGTTTTTT. Protein sequence: CASTRDRDTGELFF.

This clonotype has ten or more counts. The chain recombines TRBV10-3 with TRBJ1-6, with D perhaps TRBD1 (5 bases). CDR1 and CDR2 from the germline V gene are ENHRY and SYGVKD. This CDR3 is built from 16 residues. The V end was cut by 10 bases, the J end by 0 bases, with 16 bases between. The CDR3 nucleotides are TGTGCCAGCCGGGACGGATTGAGCTCCTATAATTCACCCCTCCACTTT. It is translated as CASRDGLSSYNSPLHF.

This clonotype was found many times. The chain combines TRBV6-1 with TRBJ2-2; TRBD1 agrees at 7 bases. The CDR3 runs to 15 residues. In germline, CDR1 is MNHNS, CDR2 SASEGT. The junction had 5 bases not matched to a gene; V was cut back by 6 bases and J by 1 base. CDR3 in amino acids: CASRVQGLNTGELFF. The CDR3 bases are TGTGCCAGCAGGGTACAGGGGCTGAACACCGGGGAGCTGTTTTTT.

In this sample, this clonotype turned up many times. The CDR3 bases are TGTGCCAGCAGTCGTTCGACAGGGGGTTTCGAGACCCAGTACTTC. This gives the protein CASSRSTGGFETQYF. The chain is built from TRBV12-3 or TRBV12-4 and TRBJ2-5; 9 nucleotides line up with TRBD1. The V and J ends lost 5 bases and 5 bases, in that order; junction bases with no gene match: 9. There are 15 residues in the CDR3.

This clonotype was seen repeatedly, ten times or more. The genes are TRBV20-1 and TRBJ2-3; D unclear. In germline, CDR1 is DFQATT, CDR2 SNEGSKA (reference sequence). V was cut by 0 bases and J by 5 bases, with 12 bases left in between. This CDR3 has 14 amino acids. CDR3 sequence (DNA): TGCAGTGCTAGAGATGGGCCCGGCGGAGATACGCAGTATTTT. This translates into CSARDGPGGDTQYF.

This clonotype was seen ten or more times. J is TRBJ1-5 and V is TRBV20-1; weak D call: TRBD1 (5 bases). The V and J ends lost 3 bases and 2 bases respectively, with 14 bases between them. CDR1 is DFQATT and CDR2 is SNEGSKA in the germline V gene (reference sequence). The CDR3 sequence is 15 residues long. The CDR3, as DNA: TGCAGTGCTAGTTCGGGGGGTGGAGGCAATCAGCCCCAGCATTTT. It is translated as CSASSGGGGNQPQHF.

In DNA form, the CDR3 reads TGTGCCAGCAGCCTGATGGACAGGGAGGCTTTCTTT. The encoded protein is CASSLMDREAFF. J is TRBJ1-1 and V is TRBV11-1; TRBD1 matches at 8 bases. Looked up from germline, CDR1 is SGHAT and CDR2 is FQDESV (reference sequence). With V trimmed by 5 bases and J by 11 bases, 7 bases remained unmatched. This CDR3 has 12 amino acids. Full variable domain (rest looked up from reference TRBV11-1 and TRBJ1-1): EAEVAQSPRYKITEKSQAVAFWCDPISGHATLYWYRQILGQGPELLVQFQDESVVDDSQLPKDRFSAERLKGVDSTLKIQPAELGDSAMYLCASSLMDREAFFGQGTRLTVV.

This clonotype has ten or more counts. The chain recombines TRBV20-1 with TRBJ1-1; D unclear. The CDR3 contains 14 residues. The germline V gene encodes CDR1 DFQATT and CDR2 SNEGSKA (reference sequence). V was clipped by 7 bases and J by 0 bases, with 15 bases between them. The CDR3, as DNA: TGCAGTGTCACCAGGCAAGGATTGAACACTGAAGCTTTCTTT. Translation: CSVTRQGLNTEAFF.

This clonotype was picked up many times. This chain links TRBV29-1 with TRBJ2-5; 7 bases are shared with TRBD1. From germline, CDR1 is SQVTM and CDR2 ANQGSEA. Unmatched junction bases numbered 4, after V lost 6 bases and J lost 3 bases. The CDR3 covers 12 residues. CDR3 amino acids: CSVAGTEETQYF. The CDR3 nucleotides read TGCAGCGTGGCCGGGACAGAAGAGACCCAGTACTTC.

This clonotype has ten or more counts. The chain employs TRBV10-3 and TRBJ1-2, with TRBD1 identical over 10 bases. Germline V gene sequence: CDR1 ENHRY, CDR2 SYGVKD. V lost 6 bases to trimming and J lost 5 bases; unmatched junction nucleotides: 9. CDR3 length: 15 residues. CDR3 in amino acids: CAISIGTGDLYGYTF. The CDR3 DNA sequence: TGTGCCATCAGCATAGGGACAGGGGACTTGTATGGCTACACCTTC.

Concerning this clonotype: Being one base from a much bigger clone, this may be a read error. The chain couples TRBV7-8 to TRBJ2-7; 8 bases fit TRBD1. The CDR3 has 14 residues. Germline V gene sequence: CDR1 SGHVS, CDR2 FQNEAQ. CDR3 nucleotide sequence: TGTGCCGGCAGCTTTCGACAGGGGACCTACGAGCAGTACTTC. Translation gives CAGSFRQGTYEQYF.

This chain uses TRBV14 with TRBJ1-6; D gene unclear. V was shortened by 1 base and J by 9 bases, with 16 bases between the two germline ends. CDR1 is SGHDN and CDR2 is FVKESK in the germline V gene. There are 16 residues in the CDR3. CDR3 amino acids: CASSQALGLTGSPLHF. The DNA of the CDR3 is TGTGCCAGCAGCCAAGCCCTGGGTTTAACGGGTTCACCCCTCCACTTT.

This clonotype was counted ten times or more. The chain employs TRBV2 and TRBJ2-2, with D maybe TRBD2 (5 bases). The CDR3 has 13 residues. The V gene lost 6 bases and the J gene lost 7 bases, with 12 bases spanning the gap. In germline, CDR1 is SNHLY, CDR2 FYNNEI. As DNA, the CDR3 is TGTGCCAGCAGCTCGACGGGGTTCGGGGAGCTGTTTTTT. It specifies CASSSTGFGELFF.

There are a few counts of this clonotype. The gene calls are TRBV18 and TRBJ1-3; D is perhaps TRBD1 (5 bases). CDR3 length: 19 residues. Trimming cost V 5 bases and J 4 bases, with 27 bases left between them. From germline, CDR1 is KGHSH and CDR2 LQKENI. The DNA for the CDR3 is TGTGCCAGCTCATCACAAGTAAAAAACCGGGACGCTGGCGGAAACACCATATATTTT. Amino acid sequence: CASSSQVKNRDAGGNTIYF.

The chain carries TRBV7-9 and TRBJ2-5; 7 bases are a match to TRBD1. Germline V gene data show CDR1 as SEHNR and CDR2 as FQNEAQ (reference sequence). V lost 7 bases, J lost 7 bases, and 18 bases stayed unmatched. This CDR3 is 16 amino acids long. DNA for the CDR3: TGTGCCAGCAACCTCCCCACCGGGACAGATTTTGGGACCCAGTACTTC. Translation: CASNLPTGTDFGTQYF.

The chain employs TRBV3-1 and TRBJ2-3; TRBD1 agrees at 11 bases. Germline assignment: CDR1 LGHDT and CDR2 YNNKEL (reference sequence). The CDR3 totals 16 residues. V gave up 2 bases and J gave up 3 bases; unmatched junction bases: 4. CDR3 in DNA: TGTGCCAGCAGCCAACCCGGGACAGGGGGAACAGATACGCAGTATTTT. Translation gives CASSQPGTGGTDTQYF.

This clonotype was recorded at least ten times. The chain combines TRBV5-6 with TRBJ1-6; D unclear. CDR1 is SGHDT and CDR2 is YYEEEE in the germline V gene. Trimming removed 0 bases at V and 9 bases at J, with 4 bases between. This CDR3 is 12 amino acids long. The CDR3 DNA sequence: TGTGCCAGCAGCTTGGGGGTTTCACCCCTCCACTTT. Translated: CASSLGVSPLHF.

This clonotype was counted between two and nine times. This chain uses TRBV5-1 with TRBJ2-1; 10 bases are shared with TRBD2. Trimming cost V 4 bases and J 4 bases; bases outside gene matches: 14. CDR1 SGHRS and CDR2 YFSETQ come from the germline V gene. There are 18 residues in the CDR3. The CDR3 spells CASSPPLLAGGRYNEQFF. DNA for the CDR3: TGCGCCAGCAGCCCCCCCCTCTTAGCGGGGGGCCGATACAATGAGCAGTTCTTC.

This clonotype has a count of ten or more. The V and J genes are TRBV20-1 and TRBJ1-1, with a weak D call TRBD1 (6 bases). Germline V gives CDR1 DFQATT, CDR2 SNEGSKA (reference sequence). Trimming stripped 6 bases from V and 4 bases from J, with 12 bases between. This CDR3 spans 12 amino acids. The chain's CDR3 is CSASKGGTEAFF. The CDR3 coding sequence is TGCAGTGCCTCGAAAGGGGGCACTGAAGCTTTCTTT.

This clonotype was seen repeatedly, ten times or more. CDR3 sequence: CATSRDPQGGYQPQHF. The CDR3 DNA reads TGTGCCACCAGCAGAGACCCCCAGGGCGGTTATCAGCCCCAGCATTTT. The chain links TRBV15 to TRBJ1-5; a weak D match, TRBD1 (5 bases). Germline CDR1 and CDR2: LNHNV and YYDKDF (reference sequence). With 0 bases removed from V and 5 bases from J, the gap between germline ends came to 14 bases. This CDR3 has 16 residues. Full variable domain (remainder filled in from reference TRBV15 and TRBJ1-5): DAMVIQNPRYQVTQFGKPVTLSCSQTLNHNVMYWYQQKSSQAPKLLFHYYDKDFNNEADTPDNFQSRRPNTSFCFLDIRSPGLGDTAMYLCATSRDPQGGYQPQHFGDGTRLSIL.

This clonotype was observed many times. J is TRBJ2-1 and V is TRBV3-1; D may be TRBD2 (6 bases). The CDR3 is made up of 16 amino acids. In germline, CDR1 is LGHDT, CDR2 YNNKEL (reference sequence). The V end lost 4 bases, the J end lost 6 bases, and 19 bases lay between the germline ends. In DNA, the CDR3 is TGTGCCAGCAGCCCCTGGGGGGTGGGAAGAGGCAATGAGCAGTTCTTC. This codes for CASSPWGVGRGNEQFF.

Only a few counts were recorded for this clonotype. The chain carries TRBV20-1 and TRBJ2-3; 16 bases agree with TRBD2. Germline CDR1 DFQATT, CDR2 SNEGSKA (reference sequence). Trimming removed 6 bases from V and 0 bases from J; junction bases left unmatched: 6. The CDR3 is 17 amino acids. CDR3 sequence: CSADGTSGGASTDTQYF. The CDR3 DNA follows: TGCAGTGCCGACGGGACTAGCGGGGGGGCTAGCACAGATACGCAGTATTTT.

This clonotype was counted at least ten times. This sequence joins TRBV7-3 and TRBJ2-3; TRBD2 agrees at 8 bases. Looked up from germline, CDR1 is SGHTA and CDR2 is FQGTGA. The CDR3 totals 15 residues. Trimming cost V 1 base and J 1 base; bases outside gene matches: 1. The CDR3 reads CASSLKAGGTDTQYF. The CDR3 region has the DNA TGTGCCAGCAGCTTAAAAGCGGGGGGCACAGATACGCAGTATTTT. Full variable domain (missing parts from reference TRBV7-3 and TRBJ2-3): GAGVSQTPSNKVTEKGKYVELRCDPISGHTALYWYRQSLGQGPEFLIYFQGTGAADDSGLPNDRFFAVRPEGSVSTLKIQRTERGDSAVYLCASSLKAGGTDTQYFGPGTRLTVL.

V gene TRBV10-3 combines with J gene TRBJ2-6; D not certain. Germline V gene sequence: CDR1 ENHRY, CDR2 SYGVKD. The CDR3 is made up of 18 amino acids. Trimming left V 0 bases short and J 0 bases short, with 12 bases between. CDR3: CAISESLSQSSGANVLTF. The CDR3 region has the DNA TGTGCCATCAGTGAGTCCCTTAGCCAGTCCTCTGGGGCCAACGTCCTGACTTTC.

This clonotype was detected ten times or more. The chain couples TRBV28 to TRBJ1-1; the match to TRBD1 covers 7 bases. V dropped 2 bases and J dropped 6; count of bases not matched to a gene: 12. The CDR3 is made up of 16 amino acids. Looked up from germline, CDR1 is MDHEN and CDR2 is SYDVKM. The CDR3 loop is CASSLTPGGITAEAFF. CDR3 bases: TGTGCCAGCAGTTTAACCCCAGGGGGTATAACGGCTGAAGCTTTCTTT. Full variable domain (remainder filled in from reference TRBV28 and TRBJ1-1): DVKVTQSSRYLVKRTGEKVFLECVQDMDHENMFWYRQDPGLGLRLIYFSYDVKMKEKGDIPEGYSVSREKKERFSLILESASTNQTSMYLCASSLTPGGITAEAFFGQGTRLTVV.

This clonotype was counted ten times or more. The rearrangement uses TRBV6-5 and TRBJ2-1; no firm D call. The CDR3 is 13 amino acids. Germline V lookup: CDR1 MNHEY, CDR2 SVGAGI. Between the trimmed V and J ends, which lost 4 bases and 3 bases, there was a span of 7 bases. CDR3 in amino acids: CASSSAGYNEQFF. Written as DNA, the CDR3 is TGTGCCAGCAGTTCGGCAGGCTACAATGAGCAGTTCTTC.